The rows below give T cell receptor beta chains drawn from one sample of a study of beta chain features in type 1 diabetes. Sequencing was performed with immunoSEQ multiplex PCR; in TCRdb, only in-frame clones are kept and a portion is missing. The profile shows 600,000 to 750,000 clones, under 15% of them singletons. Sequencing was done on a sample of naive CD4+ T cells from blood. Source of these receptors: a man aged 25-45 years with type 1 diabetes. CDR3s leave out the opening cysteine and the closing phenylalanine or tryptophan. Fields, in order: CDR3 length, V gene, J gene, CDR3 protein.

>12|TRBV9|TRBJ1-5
ASSVGHEDQPQH
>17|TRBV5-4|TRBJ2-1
ASSPGTSGFPGSYNEQF
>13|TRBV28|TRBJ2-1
ASTLGGTLGNEQF
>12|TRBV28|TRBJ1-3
ASRGQVSGNTIY
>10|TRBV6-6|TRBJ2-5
ASGRGGETQY
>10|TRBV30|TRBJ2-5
AWRQGGETQY
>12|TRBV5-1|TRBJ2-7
ASSTTGETYEQY
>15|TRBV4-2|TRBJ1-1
ASSQEVLGGPSRTAF
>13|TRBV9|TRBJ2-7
ASSVGQGRAYEQY
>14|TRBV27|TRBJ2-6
ASSLERGAGANVLT
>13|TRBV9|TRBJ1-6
ASSGVGEYNSPLH
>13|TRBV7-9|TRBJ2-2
ASSRPTQNTGELF
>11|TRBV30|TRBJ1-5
AWAGHEGQPQH
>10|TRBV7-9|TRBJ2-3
ASSLGTDTQY
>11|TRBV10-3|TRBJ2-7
AISPGQFYEQY
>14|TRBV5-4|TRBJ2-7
ASSLAGGALSYEQY